This T cell receptor (beta chain) comes out of a study of blood T cell repertoires in COVID-19. Study-level background: Samples of COVID-19 (acute and convalescent) were obtained from the United States, Italy and Spain. In each case, the material was cDNA or gDNA derived from T cells, B-cell-depleted T cells, or PBMCs.

Patients at the Seattle site were enrolled during active infection and followed longitudinally. This clone has only a few counts. As originally analysed: Estimation of nucleated cell counts was performed using reference gene primer amplification. Profiling relied on immunoSEQ multiplex PCR, and the TCRdb table lists in-frame clones only, not all of them. V, J and clone size are taken as reported in that table, and D and trimming were inferred from the DNA itself. The table records roughly 78,000 clones, approximately 84% of them present only once. Sequences were obtained from peripheral blood. This clonotype was obtained from a man aged 50-59 years with COVID-19, enrolled during active disease.

This CDR3 reads CASSVADSYEQYF. The CDR3 bases are TGTGCCAGCAGCGTAGCGGACTCCTACGAGCAGTACTTC. This rearrangement joins TRBV6-6 to TRBJ2-7; D may be TRBD2 (6 bases). The CDR3 is made up of 13 amino acids. CDR1 is MNHNY, CDR2 SVGAGI, per germline (reference sequence). V lost 6 bases and J 0 bases, leaving 9 bases between the germline ends.